Below are 30 T cell receptor beta chains sequenced from a single sample in a study of blood T cells in healthy people across ages. Through a sample-barcoded 5' primer and a J-beta primer mix, a second PCR was run for 7 to 11 cycles. TCRdb reprocessed the 5' RACE reads with MiXCR, giving one entry per CDR3 protein. This sample has roughly 680,000 distinct CDR3 sequences; approximately 52% occur once, and the top ten carry approximately 15%. Sequencing used blood. Receptors originate from a woman older than 75 in good health.

Worth noting for this clonotype: A much larger clone is a single base away; this may be a read error. The rearrangement uses TRBV20-1 and TRBJ2-5; 8 bases agree with TRBD2. V gave up 6 bases and J gave up 9 bases; unmatched junction bases: 6. Germline assignment: CDR1 DFQATT and CDR2 SNEGSKA (reference sequence). The CDR3 sequence is 11 residues long. CDR3 residues: CSAGLVWAQYF. The CDR3 DNA reads TGCAGTGCGGGACTAGTGTGGGCCCAGTACTTC.

In this sample, this clonotype turned up many times. The genes are TRBV6-5 and TRBJ2-7; D gene uncertain. CDR3 size: 14 residues. Germline V lookup: CDR1 MNHEY, CDR2 SVGAGI. V lost 0 bases to trimming and J lost 2 bases, with 8 bases between them. CDR3 in amino acids: CASSYSPVAYEQYF. CDR3 sequence (DNA): TGTGCCAGCAGTTACTCCCCGGTGGCCTACGAGCAGTACTTC.

The genes are TRBV5-1 and TRBJ2-1; TRBD1 matches 8 bases. Trimming cost V 4 bases and J 13 bases; bases outside gene matches: 16. The CDR3 is 15 residues long. The germline V gene encodes CDR1 SGHRS and CDR2 YFSETQ. Here the CDR3 reads CASSTRQGRRETQFF. The CDR3 DNA sequence: TGCGCCAGCAGCACCCGACAGGGGCGCAGAGAGACCCAGTTCTTC.

The genes are TRBV2 and TRBJ1-2, with D possibly matching TRBD1 (6 bases). CDR1 and CDR2 from the germline V gene are SNHLY and FYNNEI. The CDR3 sequence is 14 residues long. With 11 bases removed from V and 4 bases from J, the gap between germline ends came to 20 bases. CDR3 bases: TGTGCCGGTGTAGGAGGGGGGGAGGGCTATGGCTACACCTTC. This codes for CAGVGGGEGYGYTF. The entire variable domain, with the rest obtained from reference TRBV2 and TRBJ1-2, is as follows: EPEVTQTPSHQVTQMGQEVILRCVPISNHLYFYWYRQILGQKVEFLVSFYNNEISEKSEIFDDQFSVERPDGSNFTLKIRSTKLEDSAMYFCAGVGGGEGYGYTFGSGTRLTVV.

This clonotype was observed at least ten times. The rearrangement joins TRBV20-1 to TRBJ2-7; no clear D gene. Germline V CDR1 and CDR2: DFQATT, SNEGSKA (reference sequence). The CDR3 is 17 residues long. Deletions cut 8 bases from V and 6 bases from J, with 32 bases between. CDR3 DNA sequence: TGCAGTAACCTCCTCTCCGCGGTTCTCTCCAATTCGGGCGAGCAGTACTTC. Translated, it gives CSNLLSAVLSNSGEQYF.

This clonotype was seen at least ten times. V usage is TRBV6-2 or TRBV6-3 and J usage is TRBJ2-7; TRBD1 is a possible D gene (7 bases). The CDR3 is made up of 15 amino acids. The V end was cut by 2 bases, the J end by 2 bases, with 13 bases between. Germline CDR1 is MNHEY and CDR2 is SVGEGT. CDR3 sequence reads: CASSYTRGTAYEQYF. For the CDR3, the DNA is TGTGCCAGCAGTTACACCCGCGGGACAGCCTACGAGCAGTACTTC.

A note on this clonotype: A read error may explain this, as a much larger clone is one base away. J is TRBJ2-1 and V is TRBV28; D is possibly TRBD1 or TRBD2 (5 bases each). The end of the DNA is better explained by TRBJ2-7, so the J call may be wrong. The CDR3 is 17 amino acids. Germline-derived CDR1 and CDR2 are MDHEN and SYDVKM. The CDR3 region has the DNA TGTGCCAGCACCAACCCCGTGGGGACGTTCTCCTACAATGAGCAGTACTTC. This gives the protein CASTNPVGTFSYNEQYF.

This clonotype showed up many times. The chain is built from TRBV29-1 and TRBJ1-2; D is undetermined. Per the germline V gene, CDR1 is SQVTM and CDR2 is ANQGSEA. There are 12 residues in the CDR3. Trimming took 0 bases from V and 4 from J, leaving 6 bases between them. In DNA form, the CDR3 reads TGCAGCGTTGAAGATAGGAGCTATGGCTACACCTTC. Translated: CSVEDRSYGYTF.

As for this clonotype: A much more abundant neighbour one base away suggests this may be a read error. J is TRBJ2-3 and V is TRBV6-2 or TRBV6-3; 7 nucleotides agree with TRBD1. Germline V CDR1 and CDR2: MNHEY, SVGEGT. The trim removed 6 bases at V and 0 bases at J, leaving 3 bases unmatched. The CDR3 spans 14 residues. CDR3 sequence: CASSKTGSTDTQYF. Here the CDR3 DNA reads TGTGCCAGCAGCAAGACAGGGAGCACAGATACGCAGTATTTT.

This clonotype was found many times. V gene TRBV20-1 combines with J gene TRBJ2-1; D is unclear. The germline gives CDR1 DFQATT, CDR2 SNEGSKA (reference sequence). The CDR3 is made up of 12 amino acids. Between the trimmed V and J ends, which lost 5 bases and 8 bases, there was a span of 13 bases. This chain's CDR3 is CSASPELDEQFF. In DNA form, the CDR3 reads TGCAGTGCTTCCCCCGAGCTTGATGAGCAGTTCTTC.

The chain employs TRBV12-3 or TRBV12-4 and TRBJ1-1; D not certain. The CDR3 contains 13 residues. V shed 3 bases and J shed 3 bases, with 8 bases lying between them. For the CDR3, the DNA is TGTGCCAGCAGTTTTATTCCCTACACTGAAGCTTTCTTT. Protein sequence: CASSFIPYTEAFF.

The V gene is TRBV12-3 or TRBV12-4, the J gene TRBJ2-1, with TRBD2 matching over 10 bases. V gave up 4 bases and J gave up 4 bases; unmatched junction bases: 7. CDR3 length equals 16 residues. In nucleotides, the CDR3 is TGTGCCAGCAGTTCCACCCCAGCGGGGGGGTACAATGAGCAGTTCTTC. Translating gives CASSSTPAGGYNEQFF.

The chain has TRBV4-2 and TRBJ2-5, with a possible D match to TRBD1 (6 bases). V gave up 4 bases and J gave up 2 bases, with 11 bases separating them. CDR3 size: 14 residues. Looked up from germline, CDR1 is LGHNA and CDR2 is YNFKEQ. In DNA form, the CDR3 reads TGTGCCAGCAGCCTAACCCAGGGGCAAGAGACCCAGTACTTC. It codes for CASSLTQGQETQYF.

This clonotype was found a few times. The J gene is TRBJ2-1, the V gene TRBV20-1; 8 bases line up with TRBD2. J gave up 7 bases and V 3 bases, and 8 bases lay outside the gene matches. The CDR3 loop spans 14 amino acids. Germline values: CDR1 DFQATT, CDR2 SNEGSKA (reference sequence). CDR3 sequence: CSASPGLAKNEQFF. The CDR3 DNA reads as TGCAGTGCTAGCCCAGGACTAGCTAAGAATGAGCAGTTCTTC.

The gene calls are TRBV2 and TRBJ2-6; D call uncertain. Trimming left V 7 bases short and J 1 base short, with 8 bases between. This CDR3 region has 14 residues. Germline V gene lookup returns CDR1 SNHLY and CDR2 FYNNEI. The CDR3, as DNA: TGTGCCAGCAATTTAGTGTCTGGGGCCAACGTCCTGACTTTC. As protein: CASNLVSGANVLTF.

In this sample, this clonotype turned up once. A much larger clonotype is one base distant, so this may be a read error. The CDR3 coding sequence is TGTGCCGGCAGTCGGCGGACAGCCTTCACAGATACGCAGTATTTT. This encodes CAGSRRTAFTDTQYF. V usage is TRBV14 and J usage is TRBJ2-3; perhaps TRBD1 as D (6 bases). The CDR3 totals 15 residues. Germline V gene data show CDR1 as SGHDN and CDR2 as FVKESK.

The chain couples TRBV7-6 to TRBJ1-6; D possibly corresponds to TRBD1 (5 bases). The CDR3 is made up of 17 amino acids. Germline V gene lookup returns CDR1 SGHVS and CDR2 FNYEAQ. V gave up 3 bases and J gave up 2 bases, with 14 bases separating them. The CDR3 DNA follows: TGTGCCAGCAGCTTGCCTCAGGGCAATGCCTATAATTCACCCCTCCACTTT. Protein sequence: CASSLPQGNAYNSPLHF.

The J gene is TRBJ2-2, the V gene TRBV5-1; a weak D match, TRBD1 (6 bases). Trimming shortened V by 4 bases and J by 4 bases, and 11 bases separated the two germline ends. This CDR3 is built from 14 residues. Germline V gives CDR1 SGHRS, CDR2 YFSETQ. CDR3 DNA: TGCGCCAGCAGCGCACAGGGTTTCACCGGGGAGCTGTTTTTT. Translated, it gives CASSAQGFTGELFF.

As for this clonotype: This may be a read error: a much more frequent sequence differs by one nucleotide. V is TRBV6-5 and J is TRBJ1-1; TRBD1 agrees at 7 bases. This CDR3 has 15 amino acids. Germline CDR1 is MNHEY and CDR2 is SVGAGI. V was clipped by 6 bases and J by 2 bases; unmatched bases: 9. The CDR3 coding sequence is TGTGCCAGCAGGACCGGCGGGACAGTTAACACTGAAGCTTTCTTT. This encodes CASRTGGTVNTEAFF.

The CDR3 spells CASSLLSETYEQYF. The CDR3 DNA reads TGTGCCAGCAGCCTGCTGAGCGAGACCTACGAGCAGTACTTC. The chain recombines TRBV14 with TRBJ2-7; D is unresolved. This CDR3 comprises 14 residues. V lost 4 bases to trimming and J lost 2 bases, with 12 bases between them. Germline V CDR1 and CDR2: SGHDN, FVKESK.

The chain is built from TRBV12-3 or TRBV12-4 and TRBJ2-7, with 7 bases fitting TRBD2. J was trimmed by 0 bases and V by 6 bases; bases with no gene match: 5. This CDR3 comprises 14 residues. The CDR3, as DNA: TGTGCCAGCAGAACCGGGACTAACTCCTACGAGCAGTACTTC. It codes for CASRTGTNSYEQYF.

The rearrangement links TRBV20-1 to TRBJ1-2; D gene uncertain. This CDR3 is built from 11 residues. CDR1 DFQATT and CDR2 SNEGSKA come from the germline V gene (reference sequence). CDR3 sequence reads: CSLRAGEGYTF. The DNA for the CDR3 is TGCAGCTTACGAGCAGGCGAAGGCTACACCTTC.

This clonotype came up once. This rearrangement joins TRBV15 to TRBJ2-7; D unresolved. Judging by the DNA end, TRBJ2-5 fits better; the J call may be wrong. The CDR3 is 15 amino acids. Germline V CDR1 and CDR2: LNHNV, YYDKDF (reference sequence). The CDR3 nucleotides read TGTGCCACCAGCAGAGATCTGGGCGACTGGGAGACCCAGTACTTC. It specifies CATSRDLGDWETQYF.

This clonotype was observed a few times. The chain has TRBV2 and TRBJ2-3, with unresolved D. Germline V lookup: CDR1 SNHLY, CDR2 FYNNEI. CDR3 length equals 13 residues. V shed 2 bases and J shed 1 base, with 4 bases lying between them. The CDR3 DNA sequence: TGTGCCAGCAGTGAACCCGGCACAGATACGCAGTATTTT. It specifies CASSEPGTDTQYF.

This clonotype was counted only a few times. The chain is built from TRBV27 and TRBJ1-5; possible D gene TRBD1, 6 bases. Per germline, CDR1 MNHEY and CDR2 SMNVEV (reference sequence). This CDR3 region has 14 residues. The V and J ends lost 5 bases and 8 bases respectively, with 16 bases between them. CDR3 residues: CASSVSQGIEPQHF. CDR3 nucleotide sequence: TGTGCCAGCAGTGTTTCACAGGGAATCGAGCCCCAGCATTTT.

The rearrangement links TRBV4-3 to TRBJ2-5, with D unresolved. The V and J ends lost 0 bases and 5 bases respectively, with 10 bases between them. Germline V lookup: CDR1 LGHNA, CDR2 YSLEER. The CDR3 contains 14 residues. CDR3: CASSQELGVETQYF. The CDR3 DNA reads as TGCGCCAGCAGCCAAGAGCTGGGCGTGGAGACCCAGTACTTC.

The gene calls are TRBV15 and TRBJ2-3, with 9 positions matching TRBD2. With V trimmed by 8 bases and J by 3 bases, 18 bases remained unmatched. Germline CDR1 and CDR2: LNHNV and YYDKDF (reference sequence). This CDR3 is 18 amino acids long. Here the CDR3 DNA reads TGTGCCACCCGGGTTCTAGCGGGGAAATCCCAAGCTACAGATACGCAGTATTTT. This encodes CATRVLAGKSQATDTQYF.

The chain uses TRBV5-1 and TRBJ2-7, with D possibly being TRBD1 (5 bases). V lost 5 bases and J lost 1, with 10 bases in between. CDR1 is SGHRS and CDR2 is YFSETQ in the germline V gene. The CDR3 runs to 13 residues. The DNA of the CDR3 is TGCGCCAGCAGGCAGGGTATTTCCTACGAGCAGTACTTC. It is translated as CASRQGISYEQYF.

The table lists this clonotype with a few counts. Since a much larger clone is just one base distant, this may be a read error. V usage is TRBV4-1 and J usage is TRBJ2-7, with TRBD2 matching 7 bases. The CDR3 loop spans 16 amino acids. V lost 0 bases and J lost 7; bases outside the gene matches: 12. Germline V CDR1 and CDR2: MGHRA, YSYEKL. In DNA, the CDR3 is TGCGCCAGCAGCCAAGATTCCAGCGGGATAATTCGTGAGCAGTACTTC. The encoded protein is CASSQDSSGIIREQYF.

This clonotype was found many times. The chain has TRBV27 and TRBJ2-7; D gene unclear. Germline assignment: CDR1 MNHEY and CDR2 SMNVEV (reference sequence). The CDR3 consists of 13 residues. V lost 5 bases, J lost 5 bases, and 13 bases lay in between. CDR3 loop: CASSPQVFHEQYF. The CDR3 DNA follows: TGTGCCAGCAGTCCCCAGGTATTTCACGAGCAGTACTTC.